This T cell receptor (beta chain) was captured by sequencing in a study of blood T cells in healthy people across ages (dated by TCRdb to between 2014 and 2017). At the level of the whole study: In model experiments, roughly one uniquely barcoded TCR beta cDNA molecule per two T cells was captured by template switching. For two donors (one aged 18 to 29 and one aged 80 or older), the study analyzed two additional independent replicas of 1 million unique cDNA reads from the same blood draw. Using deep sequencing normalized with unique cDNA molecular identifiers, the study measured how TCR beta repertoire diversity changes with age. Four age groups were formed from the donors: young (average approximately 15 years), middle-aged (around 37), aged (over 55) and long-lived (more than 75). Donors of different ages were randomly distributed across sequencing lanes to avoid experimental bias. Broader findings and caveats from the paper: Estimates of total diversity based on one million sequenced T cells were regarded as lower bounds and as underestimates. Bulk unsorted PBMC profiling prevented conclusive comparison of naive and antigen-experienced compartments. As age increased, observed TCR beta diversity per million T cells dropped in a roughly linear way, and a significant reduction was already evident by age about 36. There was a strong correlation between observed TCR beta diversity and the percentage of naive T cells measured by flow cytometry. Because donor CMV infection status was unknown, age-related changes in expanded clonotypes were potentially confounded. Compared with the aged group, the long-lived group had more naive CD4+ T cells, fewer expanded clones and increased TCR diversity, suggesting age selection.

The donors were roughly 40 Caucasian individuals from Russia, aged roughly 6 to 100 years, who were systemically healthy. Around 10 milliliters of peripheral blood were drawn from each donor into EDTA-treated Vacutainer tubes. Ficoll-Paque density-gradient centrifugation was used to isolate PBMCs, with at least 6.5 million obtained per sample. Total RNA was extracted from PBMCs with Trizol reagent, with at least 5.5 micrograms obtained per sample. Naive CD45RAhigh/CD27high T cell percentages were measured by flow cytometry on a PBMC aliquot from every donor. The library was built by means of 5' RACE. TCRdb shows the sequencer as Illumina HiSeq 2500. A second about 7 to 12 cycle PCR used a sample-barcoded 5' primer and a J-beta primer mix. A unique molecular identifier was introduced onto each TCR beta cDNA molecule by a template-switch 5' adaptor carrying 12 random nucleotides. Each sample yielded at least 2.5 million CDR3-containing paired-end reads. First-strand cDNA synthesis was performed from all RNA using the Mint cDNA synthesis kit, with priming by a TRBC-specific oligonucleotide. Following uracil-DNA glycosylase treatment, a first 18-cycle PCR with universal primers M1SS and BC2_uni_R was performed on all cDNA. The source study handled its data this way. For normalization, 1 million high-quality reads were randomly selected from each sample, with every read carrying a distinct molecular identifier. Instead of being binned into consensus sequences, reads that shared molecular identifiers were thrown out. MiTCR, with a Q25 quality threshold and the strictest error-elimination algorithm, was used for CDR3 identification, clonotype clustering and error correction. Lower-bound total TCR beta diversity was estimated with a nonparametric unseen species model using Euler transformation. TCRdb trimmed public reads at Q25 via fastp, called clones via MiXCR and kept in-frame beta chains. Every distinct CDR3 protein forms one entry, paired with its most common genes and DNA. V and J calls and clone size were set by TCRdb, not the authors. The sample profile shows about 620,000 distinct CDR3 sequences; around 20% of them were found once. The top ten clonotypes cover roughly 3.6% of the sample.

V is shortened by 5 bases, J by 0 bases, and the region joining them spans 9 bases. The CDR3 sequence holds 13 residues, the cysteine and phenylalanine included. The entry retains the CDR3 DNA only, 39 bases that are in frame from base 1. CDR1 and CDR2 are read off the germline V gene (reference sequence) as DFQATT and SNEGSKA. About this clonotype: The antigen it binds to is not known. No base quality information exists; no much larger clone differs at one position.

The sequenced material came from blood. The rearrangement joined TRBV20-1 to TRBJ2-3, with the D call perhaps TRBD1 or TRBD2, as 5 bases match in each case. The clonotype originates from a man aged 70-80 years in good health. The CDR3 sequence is CSAGRDSTDTQYF. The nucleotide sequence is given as TGCAGTGCTGGTCGGGACAGCACAGATACGCAGTATTTT.